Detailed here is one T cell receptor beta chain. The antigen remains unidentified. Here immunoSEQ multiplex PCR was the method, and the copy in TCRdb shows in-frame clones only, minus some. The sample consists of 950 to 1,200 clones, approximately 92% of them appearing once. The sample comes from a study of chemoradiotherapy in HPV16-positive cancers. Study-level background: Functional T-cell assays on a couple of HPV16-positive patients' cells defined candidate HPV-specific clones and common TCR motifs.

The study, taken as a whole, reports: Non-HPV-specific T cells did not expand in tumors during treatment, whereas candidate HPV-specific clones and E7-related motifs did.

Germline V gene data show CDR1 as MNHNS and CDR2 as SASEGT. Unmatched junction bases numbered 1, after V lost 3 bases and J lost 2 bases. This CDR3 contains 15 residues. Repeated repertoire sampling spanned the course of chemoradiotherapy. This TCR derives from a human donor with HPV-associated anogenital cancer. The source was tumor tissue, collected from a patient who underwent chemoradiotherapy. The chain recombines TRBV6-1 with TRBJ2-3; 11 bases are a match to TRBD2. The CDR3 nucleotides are TGTGCCAGCAGTGAGACTAGCGGGACCACAGATACGCAGTATTTT. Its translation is CASSETSGTTDTQYF.